This T cell receptor (beta chain) emerged from a study of control samples from healthy donors and cancer patients. The CDR3 contains 12 residues. Germline V gene lookup returns CDR1 KGHSH and CDR2 LQKENI. The germline V and J ends were trimmed by 3 bases and 8 bases, with 10 bases remaining between them. Assay used: immunoSEQ multiplex PCR; TCRdb lists only in-frame clones, some missing. The table lists 100,000 to 120,000 clones, roughly 88% of them singletons. The specimen sequenced was PBMCs. This chain links TRBV18 with TRBJ1-2; D perhaps matches TRBD1 (6 bases). This receptor was identified in a woman aged 55 to 70 with lung cancer. The CDR3 protein is CASSPYREGYTF. The CDR3 nucleotides read TGTGCCAGCTCACCCTACAGGGAGGGCTACACCTTC.